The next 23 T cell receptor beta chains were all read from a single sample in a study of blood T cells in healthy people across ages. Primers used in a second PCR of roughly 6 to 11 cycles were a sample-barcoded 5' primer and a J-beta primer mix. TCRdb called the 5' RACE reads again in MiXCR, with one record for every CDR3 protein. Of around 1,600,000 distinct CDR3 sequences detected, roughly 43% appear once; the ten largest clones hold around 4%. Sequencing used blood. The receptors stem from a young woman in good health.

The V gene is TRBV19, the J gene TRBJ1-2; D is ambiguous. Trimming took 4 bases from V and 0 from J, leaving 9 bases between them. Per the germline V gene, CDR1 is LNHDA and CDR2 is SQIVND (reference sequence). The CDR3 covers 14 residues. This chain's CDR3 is CASSRASSNYGYTF. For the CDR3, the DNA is TGTGCCAGTAGTAGGGCATCCTCTAACTATGGCTACACCTTC.

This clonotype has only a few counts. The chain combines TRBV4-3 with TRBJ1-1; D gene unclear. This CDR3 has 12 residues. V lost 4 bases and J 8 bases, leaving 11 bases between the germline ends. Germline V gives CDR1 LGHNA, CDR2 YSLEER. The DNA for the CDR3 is TGCGCCAGCAGCCCAACTGGGCAAGAAGCTTTCTTT. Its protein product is CASSPTGQEAFF.

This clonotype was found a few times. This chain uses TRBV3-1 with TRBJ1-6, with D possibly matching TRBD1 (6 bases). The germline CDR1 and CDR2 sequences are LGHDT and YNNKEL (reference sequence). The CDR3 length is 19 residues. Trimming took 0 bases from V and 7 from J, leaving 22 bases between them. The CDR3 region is CASSQDKVWSTGRNSPLHF. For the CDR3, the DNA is TGTGCCAGCAGCCAAGATAAGGTATGGTCGACAGGCCGAAATTCACCCCTCCACTTT.

CDR3: CASRGETGTDTQYF. The CDR3 coding sequence is TGTGCCAGCAGAGGCGAGACAGGCACAGATACGCAGTATTTT. V usage is TRBV12-3 or TRBV12-4 and J usage is TRBJ2-3; D is perhaps TRBD1 (5 bases). Between the trimmed V and J ends, which lost 6 bases and 1 base, there was a span of 11 bases. The CDR3 totals 14 residues.

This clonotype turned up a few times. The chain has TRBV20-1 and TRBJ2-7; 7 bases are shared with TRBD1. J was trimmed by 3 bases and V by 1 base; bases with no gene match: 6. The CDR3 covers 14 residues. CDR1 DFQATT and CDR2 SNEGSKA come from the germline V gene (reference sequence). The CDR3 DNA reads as TGCAGTGCTAGAGCCGGGACAGCAGGCTACGAGCAGTACTTC. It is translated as CSARAGTAGYEQYF.

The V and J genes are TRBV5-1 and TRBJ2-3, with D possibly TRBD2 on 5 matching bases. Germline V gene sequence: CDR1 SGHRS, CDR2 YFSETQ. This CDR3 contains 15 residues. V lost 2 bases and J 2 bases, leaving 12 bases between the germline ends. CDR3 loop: CASSFFGETTDTQYF. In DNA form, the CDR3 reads TGCGCCAGCAGCTTTTTCGGGGAAACCACAGATACGCAGTATTTT.

Here the CDR3 DNA reads TGTGCCAGCAGTGCAGATGACAGGCAGCCCCAGCATTTT. Protein product: CASSADDRQPQHF. V and J are TRBV12-3 or TRBV12-4 and TRBJ1-5; a possible D gene is TRBD1 (6 bases). The V and J ends lost 5 bases and 7 bases respectively, with 12 bases between them. The CDR3 totals 13 residues.

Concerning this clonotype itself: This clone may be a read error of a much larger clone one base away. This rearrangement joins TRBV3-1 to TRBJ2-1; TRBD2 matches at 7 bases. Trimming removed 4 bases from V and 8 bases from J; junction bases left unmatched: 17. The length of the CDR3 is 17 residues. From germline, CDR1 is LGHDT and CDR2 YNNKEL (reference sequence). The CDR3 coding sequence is TGTGCCAGCAGCCGAGTGCGGCGGGGGACCCCCATATATGAGCAGTTCTTC. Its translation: CASSRVRRGTPIYEQFF.

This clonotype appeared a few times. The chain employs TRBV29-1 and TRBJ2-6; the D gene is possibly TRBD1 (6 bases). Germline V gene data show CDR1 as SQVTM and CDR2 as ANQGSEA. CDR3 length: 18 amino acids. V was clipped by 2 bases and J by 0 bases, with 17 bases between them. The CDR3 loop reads CSVEIHGTQVSGANVLTF. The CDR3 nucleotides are TGCAGCGTTGAAATCCACGGGACACAAGTCTCTGGGGCCAACGTCCTGACTTTC. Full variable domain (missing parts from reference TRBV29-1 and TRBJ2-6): SAVISQKPSRDICQRGTSLTIQCQVDSQVTMMFWYRQQPGQSLTLIATANQGSEATYESGFVIDKFPISRPNLTFSTLTVSNMSPEDSSIYLCSVEIHGTQVSGANVLTFGAGSRLTVL.

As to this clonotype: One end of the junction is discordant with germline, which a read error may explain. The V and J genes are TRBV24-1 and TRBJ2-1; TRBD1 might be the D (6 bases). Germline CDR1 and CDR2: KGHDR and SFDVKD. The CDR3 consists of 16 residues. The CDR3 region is CASSDLQGSSYNEQFF. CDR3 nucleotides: TGTGCCTCCAGTGATTTGCAGGGGAGCTCCTACAATGAGCAGTTCTTC.

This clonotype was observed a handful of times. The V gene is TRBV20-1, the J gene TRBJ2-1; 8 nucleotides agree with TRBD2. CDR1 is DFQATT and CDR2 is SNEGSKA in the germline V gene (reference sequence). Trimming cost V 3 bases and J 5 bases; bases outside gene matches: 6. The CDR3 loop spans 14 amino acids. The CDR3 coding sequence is TGCAGTGCTAGGGCTAGCGGGCCACACAATGAGCAGTTCTTC. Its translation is CSARASGPHNEQFF.

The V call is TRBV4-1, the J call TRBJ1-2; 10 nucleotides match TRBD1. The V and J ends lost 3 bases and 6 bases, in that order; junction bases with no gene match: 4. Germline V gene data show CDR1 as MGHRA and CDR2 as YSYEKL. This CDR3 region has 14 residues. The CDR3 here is CASSHIGQGDGYTF. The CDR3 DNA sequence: TGCGCCAGCAGCCATATCGGACAGGGGGATGGCTACACCTTC.

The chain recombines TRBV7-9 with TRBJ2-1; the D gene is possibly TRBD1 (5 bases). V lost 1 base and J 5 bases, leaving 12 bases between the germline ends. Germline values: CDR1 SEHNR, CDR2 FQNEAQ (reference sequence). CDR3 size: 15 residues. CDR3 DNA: TGTGCCAGCAGCTTAGGTGGGAACAGGAACAATGAGCAGTTCTTC. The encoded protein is CASSLGGNRNNEQFF.

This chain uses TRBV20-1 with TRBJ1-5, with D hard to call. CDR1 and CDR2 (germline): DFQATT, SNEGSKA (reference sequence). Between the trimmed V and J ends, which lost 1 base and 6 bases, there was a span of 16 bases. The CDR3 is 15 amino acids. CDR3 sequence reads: CSARVAGALFQPQHF. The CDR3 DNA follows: TGCAGTGCTAGAGTGGCAGGCGCTCTTTTTCAGCCCCAGCATTTT.

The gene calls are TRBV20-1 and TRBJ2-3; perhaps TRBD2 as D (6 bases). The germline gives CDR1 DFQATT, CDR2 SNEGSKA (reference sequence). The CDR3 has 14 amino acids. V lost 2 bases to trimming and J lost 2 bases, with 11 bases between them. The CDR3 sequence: CSARISGTTDTQYF. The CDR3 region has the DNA TGCAGTGCTAGAATTAGCGGAACCACAGATACGCAGTATTTT.

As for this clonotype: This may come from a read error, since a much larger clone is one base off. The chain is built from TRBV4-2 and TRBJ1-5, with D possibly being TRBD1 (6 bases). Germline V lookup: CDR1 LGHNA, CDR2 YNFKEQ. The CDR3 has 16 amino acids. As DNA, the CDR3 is TGTGCCAGCGGCCAAGACCCCGGACAGTTCAATCAGCCCCAGCATTTT. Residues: CASGQDPGQFNQPQHF.

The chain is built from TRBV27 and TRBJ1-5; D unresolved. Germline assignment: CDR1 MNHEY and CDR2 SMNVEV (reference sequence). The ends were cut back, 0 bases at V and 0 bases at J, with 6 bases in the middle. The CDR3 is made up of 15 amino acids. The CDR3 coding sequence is TGTGCCAGCAGTTTATCGACGGGTAGCAATCAGCCCCAGCATTTT. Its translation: CASSLSTGSNQPQHF.

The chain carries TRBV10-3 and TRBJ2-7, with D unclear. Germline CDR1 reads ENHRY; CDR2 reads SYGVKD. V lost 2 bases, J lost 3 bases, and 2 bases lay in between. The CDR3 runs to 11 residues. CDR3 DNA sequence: TGTGCCATCAGTGAGAACTACGAGCAGTACTTC. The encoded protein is CAISENYEQYF.

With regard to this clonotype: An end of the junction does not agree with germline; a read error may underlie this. This CDR3 is CVSSPEGAGSDTQYF. The CDR3 nucleotides are TGTGTCAGCAGCCCAGAGGGGGCGGGATCAGATACGCAGTATTTT. This sequence joins TRBV7-2 and TRBJ2-3; D is possibly TRBD1 (7 bases). Germline CDR1 is SGHTA and CDR2 is FQGNSA. The CDR3 runs 15 residues.

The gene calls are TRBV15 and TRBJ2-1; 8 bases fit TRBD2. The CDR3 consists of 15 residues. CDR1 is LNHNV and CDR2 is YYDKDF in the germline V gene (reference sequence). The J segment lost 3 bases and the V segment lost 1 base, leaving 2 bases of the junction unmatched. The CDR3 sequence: CATSRGLAGYNEQFF. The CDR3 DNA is TGTGCCACCAGCAGAGGGCTAGCGGGCTACAATGAGCAGTTCTTC.

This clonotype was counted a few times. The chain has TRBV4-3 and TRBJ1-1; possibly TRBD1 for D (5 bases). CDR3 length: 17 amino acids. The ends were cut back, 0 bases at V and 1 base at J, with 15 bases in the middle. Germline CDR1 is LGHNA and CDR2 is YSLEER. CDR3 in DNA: TGCGCCAGCAGCCAAGATTTCGCGGCAGGGCGGAACACTGAAGCTTTCTTT. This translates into CASSQDFAAGRNTEAFF.

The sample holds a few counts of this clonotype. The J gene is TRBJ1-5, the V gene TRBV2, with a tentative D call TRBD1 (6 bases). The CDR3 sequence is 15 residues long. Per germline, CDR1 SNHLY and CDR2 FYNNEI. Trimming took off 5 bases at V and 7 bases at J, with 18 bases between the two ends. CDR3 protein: CASSRTGLREQPQHF. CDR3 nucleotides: TGTGCCAGCAGTCGTACAGGGTTAAGGGAACAGCCCCAGCATTTT.

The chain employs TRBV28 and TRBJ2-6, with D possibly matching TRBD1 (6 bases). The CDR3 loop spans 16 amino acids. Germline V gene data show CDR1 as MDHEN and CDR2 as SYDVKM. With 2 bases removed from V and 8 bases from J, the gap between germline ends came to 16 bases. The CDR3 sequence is CASSLAATGYSNVLTF. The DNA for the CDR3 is TGTGCCAGCAGTTTAGCCGCAACAGGGTACTCCAACGTCCTGACTTTC.